The 27 T cell receptor beta chains below all came from one sample that was sequenced in a study of blood T cell repertoires in COVID-19. Clones were read by immunoSEQ multiplex PCR, and TCRdb kept only the in-frame ones, dropping some. The sample carries under 100,000 clones, roughly 80% recorded once. The source material was peripheral blood. The receptor source for this set is a man older than 75 with active or convalescent COVID-19.

This chain connects TRBV18 to TRBJ2-5; D possibly corresponds to TRBD1 (6 bases). V lost 6 bases and J lost 5, with 13 bases in between. In germline, CDR1 is KGHSH, CDR2 LQKENI. CDR3 size: 13 residues. In DNA form, the CDR3 reads TGTGCCAGCTCCCGAGGGGGAAGGGAGACCCAGTACTTC. Its translation: CASSRGGRETQYF. The full variable domain, rest sourced from reference TRBV18 and TRBJ2-5, is NAGVMQNPRHLVRRRGQEARLRCSPMKGHSHVYWYRQLPEEGLKFMVYLQKENIIDESGMPKERFSAEFPKEGPSILRIQQVVRGDSAAYFCASSRGGRETQYFGPGTRLLVL.

The gene calls are TRBV13 and TRBJ1-2; D possibly corresponds to TRBD1 (6 bases). The CDR3 runs to 16 residues. Trimming removed 0 bases at V and 4 bases at J, with 15 bases between. CDR1 and CDR2 (germline): PRHDT, FYEKMQ (reference sequence). The CDR3 loop is CASSLGARGRSYGYTF. CDR3 bases: TGTGCCAGCAGCTTAGGCGCGCGGGGGCGGAGCTATGGCTACACCTTC. Full variable domain (remainder filled in from reference TRBV13 and TRBJ1-2): AAGVIQSPRHLIKEKRETATLKCYPIPRHDTVYWYQQGPGQDPQFLISFYEKMQSDKGSIPDRFSAQQFSDYHSELNMSSLELGDSALYFCASSLGARGRSYGYTFGSGTRLTVV.

V is TRBV5-1 and J is TRBJ1-5; TRBD1 matches 8 bases. Germline loops: CDR1 SGHRS, CDR2 YFSETQ. V was pared by 5 bases and J by 3 bases, with 4 bases of the junction left unmatched. The CDR3 contains 14 residues. The CDR3 loop is CASRPGGPNQPQHF. CDR3 coding DNA: TGCGCCAGCAGGCCAGGGGGCCCCAATCAGCCCCAGCATTTT.

The chain recombines TRBV5-4 with TRBJ2-2; D ambiguous. V was trimmed by 6 bases and J by 0 bases, leaving 9 bases between them. CDR3 length: 14 residues. Per the germline V gene, CDR1 is SGHNT and CDR2 is YYREEE (reference sequence). CDR3 nucleotide sequence: TGTGCCAGCACCCGAGCAACGAACACCGGGGAGCTGTTTTTT. This translates into CASTRATNTGELFF.

This clone was counted only a few times. V gene TRBV5-1 combines with J gene TRBJ2-7, with unresolved D. V lost 4 bases and J 0 bases, leaving 20 bases between the germline ends. The CDR3 consists of 17 residues. CDR1 is SGHRS, CDR2 YFSETQ, per germline. CDR3 nucleotide sequence: TGCGCCAGCAGCATCCAACCTTCCGGGTCGAGCTCCTACGAGCAGTACTTC. This translates into CASSIQPSGSSSYEQYF.

The CDR3 is CASSIRGDYYTEAFF. CDR3 DNA sequence: TGTGCCAGCAGTATTAGGGGGGACTACTACACTGAAGCTTTCTTT. V and J are TRBV7-2 and TRBJ1-1, with D perhaps TRBD1 (6 bases). Trimming stripped 6 bases from V and 3 bases from J, with 17 bases between. CDR1 SGHTA and CDR2 FQGNSA come from the germline V gene. The CDR3 sequence is 15 residues long.

The chain recombines TRBV4-2 with TRBJ1-5; D is unclear. With 3 bases removed from V and 9 bases from J, the gap between germline ends came to 18 bases. In germline, CDR1 is LGHNA, CDR2 YNFKEQ. The CDR3 loop spans 15 amino acids. CDR3 amino acids: CASSQERQSMGPQHF. CDR3 DNA: TGTGCCAGCAGCCAGGAACGACAAAGTATGGGGCCCCAGCATTTT.

This clone turned up a few times. The V and J genes are TRBV5-4 and TRBJ1-6; 7 bases fit TRBD1. V lost 0 bases to trimming and J lost 7 bases; unmatched junction nucleotides: 4. Germline loops: CDR1 SGHNT, CDR2 YYREEE (reference sequence). The CDR3 runs 15 residues. The CDR3 nucleotides read TGTGCCAGCAGCTTGGCCGGACAGGAGAATTCACCCCTCCACTTT. Translating gives CASSLAGQENSPLHF.

Sample share makes this clone medium-sized. The rearrangement uses TRBV27 and TRBJ1-2; D unclear. The V gene's germline CDR1 is MNHEY and CDR2 SMNVEV (reference sequence). CDR3 length equals 14 residues. With 0 bases removed from V and 0 bases from J, the gap between germline ends came to 5 bases. DNA for the CDR3: TGTGCCAGCAGTTTATCGAGGTCTAACTATGGCTACACCTTC. Its protein product is CASSLSRSNYGYTF.

The genes are TRBV7-9 and TRBJ2-5; D is ambiguous. The V end lost 1 base, the J end lost 1 base, and 4 bases lay between the germline ends. This CDR3 comprises 13 residues. Germline CDR1 is SEHNR and CDR2 is FQNEAQ (reference sequence). The CDR3 DNA is TGTGCCAGCAGCTTAGGGCTCCAAGAGACCCAGTACTTC. Protein sequence: CASSLGLQETQYF.

This clone was found many times. V is TRBV12-3 or TRBV12-4 and J is TRBJ1-2; perhaps TRBD1 as D (5 bases). This CDR3 spans 12 amino acids. Trimming pared 8 bases from V and 4 bases from J, leaving 11 bases between. CDR3 residues: CASGGGGYGYTF. Written as DNA, the CDR3 is TGTGCCAGCGGTGGGGGGGGCTATGGCTACACCTTC.

The chain joins TRBV6-6 to TRBJ2-1, with D perhaps TRBD2 (6 bases). Germline CDR1 MNHNY, CDR2 SVGAGI (reference sequence). The V and J ends lost 5 bases and 1 base respectively, with 27 bases between them. The CDR3 covers 20 residues. The CDR3 DNA reads TGTGCCAGCAGTCCGCCTCCTAAATTTCTAGCGAGGGGATCCTACAATGAGCAGTTCTTC. Translating gives CASSPPPKFLARGSYNEQFF.

This rearrangement joins TRBV18 to TRBJ1-4, with TRBD1 matching over 7 bases. The V gene end was trimmed by 3 bases and the J gene end by 3 bases; junction bases not matched to a gene: 10. The CDR3 is made up of 17 amino acids. Germline V gene lookup returns CDR1 KGHSH and CDR2 LQKENI. The CDR3, as DNA: TGTGCCAGCTCACCGGGGGGCGGACAGGCGGCTAATGAAAAACTGTTTTTT. This translates into CASSPGGGQAANEKLFF.

V and J are TRBV7-9 and TRBJ1-4; D ambiguous. Germline V CDR1 and CDR2: SEHNR, FQNEAQ (reference sequence). This CDR3 is 15 amino acids long. Between the trimmed V and J ends, which lost 2 bases and 5 bases, there was a span of 12 bases. The CDR3 sequence: CASSLYGVTNEKLFF. The DNA for the CDR3 is TGTGCCAGCAGCTTATATGGAGTTACAAATGAAAAACTGTTTTTT.

The genes are TRBV11-2 and TRBJ1-5, with 8 bases fitting TRBD1. V dropped 0 bases and J dropped 6; count of bases not matched to a gene: 4. Germline V CDR1 and CDR2: SGHAT, FQNNGV. The CDR3 spans 15 residues. The CDR3 DNA reads TGTGCCAGCAGCTTAGACGCAGGGGGCGGTCAGCCCCAGCATTTT. Its protein is CASSLDAGGGQPQHF.

J is TRBJ2-7 and V is TRBV19, with 9 bases that match TRBD1. Germline V gene sequence: CDR1 LNHDA, CDR2 SQIVND (reference sequence). The CDR3 runs to 15 residues. The junction had 11 bases not matched to a gene; V was cut back by 5 bases and J by 6 bases. CDR3 protein: CASSARPDRGGEQYF. Written as DNA, the CDR3 is TGTGCCAGTAGTGCCCGTCCGGACAGGGGCGGCGAGCAGTACTTC.

The chain recombines TRBV3-1 (or the pseudogene TRBV3-2) with TRBJ2-7; possible D gene TRBD1, 5 bases. CDR1 is LGHDT and CDR2 is YNNKEL in the germline V gene (reference sequence). V shed 4 bases and J shed 5 bases, with 12 bases lying between them. The CDR3 is 13 amino acids. CDR3 sequence: CASSRARANEQYF. The CDR3 nucleotides read TGTGCCAGCAGCCGGGCCAGGGCGAACGAGCAGTACTTC.

The rearrangement links TRBV7-8 to TRBJ1-2, with 7 bases that match TRBD1. The CDR3 runs 13 residues. Unmatched junction bases numbered 6, after V lost 4 bases and J lost 7 bases. Germline V gene lookup returns CDR1 SGHVS and CDR2 FQNEAQ. CDR3 protein: CASSSGQAAGYTF. The DNA for the CDR3 is TGTGCCAGCAGCTCCGGACAGGCTGCTGGCTACACCTTC.

This chain uses TRBV29-1 with TRBJ1-4; D perhaps matches TRBD1 (6 bases). Germline CDR1 and CDR2: SQVTM and ANQGSEA. CDR3 length equals 15 residues. Trimming stripped 4 bases from V and 7 bases from J, with 19 bases between. In DNA, the CDR3 is TGCAGCGTTGCGTCCCTAACAGGGAGAATTGAAAAACTGTTTTTT. As protein: CSVASLTGRIEKLFF.

This clone was found many times. This chain connects TRBV11-2 to TRBJ2-2; 8 bases match TRBD2. The CDR3 contains 16 residues. Germline CDR1 reads SGHAT; CDR2 reads FQNNGV. V gave up 7 bases and J gave up 1 base; unmatched junction bases: 8. This chain's CDR3 is CASKNGLAGNTGELFF. CDR3 nucleotide sequence: TGTGCCAGCAAGAATGGGCTAGCGGGGAACACCGGGGAGCTGTTTTTT.

The rearrangement links TRBV7-8 to TRBJ1-2; TRBD1 matches 8 bases. Germline V lookup: CDR1 SGHVS, CDR2 FQNEAQ. The CDR3 contains 13 residues. After removal of 5 bases from V and 10 bases from J, the junction contained 9 bases not matched to a gene. In DNA, the CDR3 is TGTGCCAGCAGCCTCGGACAGGGAGGTTACTACACCTTC. As protein: CASSLGQGGYYTF.

The V gene is TRBV3-1 (or the pseudogene TRBV3-2), the J gene TRBJ1-6; TRBD1 is a possible D gene (6 bases). Germline V gene lookup returns CDR1 LGHDT and CDR2 YNNKEL (reference sequence). CDR3 size: 12 residues. With 6 bases removed from V and 15 bases from J, the gap between germline ends came to 15 bases. The CDR3 DNA reads TGTGCCAGCAGTCTACCGGGAGGGGGCCTCCACTTT. Translated, it gives CASSLPGGGLHF.

Concerning this clone: At one boundary the junction diverges from the germline segment, which might be a read error. This chain connects TRBV29-1 to TRBJ1-2; D gene uncertain. Germline lookup yields CDR1 SQVTM and CDR2 ANQGSEA. This CDR3 is built from 11 residues. DNA of the CDR3: TGCAGCGTAAGACCCTCGGGTCTCCTTGACTTC. Translation gives CSVRPSGLLDF.

This chain joins TRBV6-6 and TRBJ1-5, with 7 bases matching TRBD1. The J segment lost 3 bases and the V segment lost 2 bases, leaving 7 bases of the junction unmatched. The CDR3 is 16 amino acids. Germline CDR1 MNHNY, CDR2 SVGAGI (reference sequence). CDR3 region: CASSYQTGTLNQPQHF. CDR3 nucleotides: TGTGCCAGCAGTTACCAGACAGGGACTCTCAATCAGCCCCAGCATTTT.

This clone was counted a few times. The chain recombines TRBV5-1 with TRBJ2-7; 8 positions match TRBD1. Germline V CDR1 and CDR2: SGHRS, YFSETQ. The CDR3 loop spans 14 amino acids. Germline trimming cut 4 bases from V and 2 bases from J; bases unmatched to any gene: 5. The CDR3 DNA reads TGCGCCAGCAGCATTGGACAGGGTACCTACGAGCAGTACTTC. Translated, it gives CASSIGQGTYEQYF.

The chain couples TRBV5-1 to TRBJ2-2, with TRBD2 identical over 8 bases. Germline V gene lookup returns CDR1 SGHRS and CDR2 YFSETQ. With 2 bases clipped from V and 4 bases from J, the junction kept 7 bases outside the gene matches. The CDR3 loop spans 16 amino acids. The DNA for the CDR3 is TGCGCCAGCAGCTTTTCGGGGGGGCGTGGCACCGGGGAGCTGTTTTTT. This translates into CASSFSGGRGTGELFF.

The V gene is TRBV11-2, the J gene TRBJ2-7; 7 bases align to TRBD2. V was pared by 4 bases and J by 3 bases, with 6 bases of the junction left unmatched. Germline V gene data show CDR1 as SGHAT and CDR2 as FQNNGV. This CDR3 contains 14 residues. The DNA for the CDR3 is TGTGCCAGCAGCTATCCCGGGACTAACTACGAGCAGTACTTC. Protein: CASSYPGTNYEQYF.